This T cell receptor beta chain was found in a study of blood T cell repertoires in COVID-19. Study information: The United States, Italy and Spain provided the acute and convalescent COVID-19 samples. Nucleic acid was either cDNA or gDNA, and it came from T cells, B-cell-depleted T cells, or PBMCs.

V was trimmed by 0 bases and J by 6 bases, leaving 7 bases between them. This CDR3 has 13 amino acids. Germline lookup yields CDR1 LNHNV and CDR2 YYDKDF (reference sequence). As handled by the study authors: Estimation of nucleated cell counts was performed using reference gene primer amplification. Sequencing was performed with immunoSEQ multiplex PCR; in TCRdb, only in-frame clones are kept and a portion is missing. V and J calls and clone size follow that table, whereas D and trimming were derived from the DNA. This table has around 300,000 clones, just over 85% appearing once. This clonotype originated in a woman under 40 with active or convalescent COVID-19. V and J are TRBV15 and TRBJ2-3, with D uncertain. The source material was peripheral blood. CDR3 sequence reads: CATSRDSPDTQYF. The CDR3, as DNA: TGTGCCACCAGCAGAGATTCTCCGGATACGCAGTATTTT.